This T cell receptor beta chain was captured in a study of T cells in Graves' hyperthyroidism and ophthalmopathy. Study results and limitations: In simple terms, a model built on 13 V-J features told ophthalmopathy apart from stable hyperthyroidism.

Germline V CDR1 and CDR2: SSHAT, FNYEAQ (reference sequence). This CDR3 has 14 amino acids. As for this clonotype: As yet, its antigen is unknown. One end of the junction varies from germline; a read error may be responsible.

TCR beta CDR3 region amplification was performed from RNA transcripts. The HTBI set primed first-round TCR CDR3 RT-PCR. TCRdb reanalysed the multiplex PCR reads using MiXCR and keeps one entry per CDR3 protein. The sample holds hundreds of thousands of distinct CDR3 sequences, more than 45% seen once. V and J are TRBV7-7 and TRBJ2-2; D call uncertain. The TCR comes from a woman between 18 and 29 years old with Graves' hyperthyroidism. Source material: peripheral blood or thyroid tissue (not recorded which). The CDR3 here is CASSPGWATGELFF. In DNA form, the CDR3 reads TGTGCTAGCAGCCCCGGGTGGGCGACCGGGGAGCTGTTTTTT.